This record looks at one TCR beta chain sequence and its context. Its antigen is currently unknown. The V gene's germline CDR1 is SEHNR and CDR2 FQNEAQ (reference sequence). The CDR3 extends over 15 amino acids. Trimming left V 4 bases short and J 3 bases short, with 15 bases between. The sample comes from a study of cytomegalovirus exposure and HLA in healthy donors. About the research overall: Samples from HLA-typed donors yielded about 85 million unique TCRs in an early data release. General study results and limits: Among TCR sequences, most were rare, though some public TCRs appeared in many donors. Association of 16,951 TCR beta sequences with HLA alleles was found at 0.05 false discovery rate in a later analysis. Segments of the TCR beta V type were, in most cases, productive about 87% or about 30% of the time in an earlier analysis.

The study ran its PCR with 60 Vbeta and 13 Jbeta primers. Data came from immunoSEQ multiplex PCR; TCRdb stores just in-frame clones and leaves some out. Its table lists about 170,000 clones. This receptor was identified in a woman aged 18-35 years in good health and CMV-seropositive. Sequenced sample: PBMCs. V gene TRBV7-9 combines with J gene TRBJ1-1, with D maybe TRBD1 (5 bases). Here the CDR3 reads CASSSRLGGDTEAFF. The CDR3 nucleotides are TGTGCCAGCAGCTCCAGGTTGGGGGGGGACACTGAAGCTTTCTTT.